This T cell receptor beta chain originates from a study of beta chain features in type 1 diabetes. Study-level background: Sorted cells numbering some 110 million were examined across all samples. Study-wide points: There was a moderate but significant shortening of TCRB CDR3s in all four CD4+ subsets of Type 1 diabetes patients. Sequencing of cDNA might inflate the share of cells that strongly express TCR.

The CDR3 runs 14 residues. The ends lost 3 bases at V and 8 bases at J; junction bases unmatched: 5. Germline CDR1 SGHAT, CDR2 FQNNGV. The whole isolated RNA underwent reverse transcription, so sequencing captured expressed TCRB transcripts. Read counts averaged approximately 3.5 million for samples of naive, central memory and regulatory T cells. The data were produced by immunoSEQ multiplex PCR, yet TCRdb's version contains in-frame clones alone and is incomplete. The sample consists of approximately 170,000 clones, almost 8% of them appearing once. CD45RO/CCR7/CD25/CD127/CD95/CD27 separated CD4+ naive, central memory, regulatory and stem cell-like memory cells by sorting. Notes on this clone: Its antigen is not known.

V gene TRBV11-2 combines with J gene TRBJ1-4, with 8 bases that match TRBD1. The specimen sequenced was central memory CD4+ T cells from blood. The clonotype comes from a man between 18 and 35 years old with type 1 diabetes. CDR3 nucleotide sequence: TGTGCCAGCAGCTTGGACAGGGTTAAAGAAAAACTGTTTTTT. As protein: CASSLDRVKEKLFF.